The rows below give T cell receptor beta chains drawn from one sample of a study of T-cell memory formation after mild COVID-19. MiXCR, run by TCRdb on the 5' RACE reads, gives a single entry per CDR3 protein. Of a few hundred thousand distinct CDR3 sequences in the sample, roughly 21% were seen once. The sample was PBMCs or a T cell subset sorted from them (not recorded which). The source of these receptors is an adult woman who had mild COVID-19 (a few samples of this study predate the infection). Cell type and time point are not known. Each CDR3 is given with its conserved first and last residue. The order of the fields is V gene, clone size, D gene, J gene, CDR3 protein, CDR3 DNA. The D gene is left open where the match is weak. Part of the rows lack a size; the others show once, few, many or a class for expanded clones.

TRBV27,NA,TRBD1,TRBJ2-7,CASSWGTASSYEQYF,TGTGCCAGCAGTTGGGGGACAGCAAGTTCCTACGAGCAGTACTTC
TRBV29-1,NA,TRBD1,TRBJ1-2,CSVETGTGFDGYTF,TGCAGCGTTGAAACCGGGACAGGGTTCGATGGCTACACCTTC
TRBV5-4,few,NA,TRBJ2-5,CASKESRGGQETQYF,TGTGCCAGCAAGGAGAGTAGGGGGGGGCAAGAGACCCAGTACTTC
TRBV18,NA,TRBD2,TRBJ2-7,CASSRRLAGGQGHEQYF,TGTGCCAGCTCTCGTCGACTAGCGGGGGGCCAAGGTCACGAGCAGTACTTC
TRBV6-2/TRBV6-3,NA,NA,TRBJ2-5,CASQKDPQETQYF,TGTGCCAGCCAGAAAGACCCTCAAGAGACCCAGTACTTC
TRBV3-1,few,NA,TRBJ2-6,CASSQVARAGANVLTF,TGTGCCAGCAGCCAAGTAGCTAGGGCTGGGGCCAACGTCCTGACTTTC
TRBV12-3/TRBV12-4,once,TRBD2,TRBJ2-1,CASSLVGGIGNEQFF,TGTGCCAGCAGTTTGGTCGGGGGGATCGGGAATGAGCAGTTCTTC
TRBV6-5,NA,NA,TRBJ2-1,CASSPPGEGNEQFF,TGTGCCAGCAGCCCTCCCGGGGAAGGCAATGAGCAGTTCTTC
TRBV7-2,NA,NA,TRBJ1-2,CASSLPTGLLYGYTF,TGTGCCAGCAGCTTACCGACAGGCCTACTCTATGGCTACACCTTC
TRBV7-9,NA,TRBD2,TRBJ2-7,CASSSTSGAYRDFTYEQYF,TGTGCCAGCAGCTCGACTAGCGGGGCCTATAGGGATTTTACCTACGAGCAGTACTTC
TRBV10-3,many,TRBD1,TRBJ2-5,CAIRGGRVQETQYF,TGTGCCATCAGAGGGGGCAGGGTACAAGAGACCCAGTACTTC
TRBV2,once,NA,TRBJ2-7,CASSEAHDRFVSVLYYEQYF,TGTGCCAGCAGTGAAGCCCACGACAGGTTTGTATCGGTGCTGTACTACGAGCAGTACTTC
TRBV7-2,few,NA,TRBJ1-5,CASSSIENQPQHF,TGTGCCAGCAGCTCAATAGAGAATCAGCCCCAGCATTTT
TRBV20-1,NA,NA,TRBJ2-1,CSAIAPVYSYNEQFF,TGCAGTGCCATTGCGCCAGTGTACTCCTACAATGAGCAGTTCTTC
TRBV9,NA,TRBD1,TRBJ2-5,CASSVWGQGAVGETQYF,TGTGCCAGCAGCGTATGGGGACAGGGGGCCGTCGGAGAGACCCAGTACTTC
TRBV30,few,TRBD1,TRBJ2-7,CAFRDRDFREQYF,TGTGCCTTCCGGGACAGGGACTTTCGCGAGCAGTACTTC
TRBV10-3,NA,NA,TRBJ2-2,CAISESSPPELFF,TGTGCCATCAGTGAGTCGAGTCCGCCGGAGCTGTTTTTT
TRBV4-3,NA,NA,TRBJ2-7,CASSQETSYSYEQYF,TGCGCCAGCAGCCAAGAAACTAGCTACTCCTACGAGCAGTACTTC
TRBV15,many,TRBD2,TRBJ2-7,CATSRDGSGSSYEQYF,TGTGCCACCAGCAGAGATGGTAGCGGGTCGTCCTACGAGCAGTACTTC
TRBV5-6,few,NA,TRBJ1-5,CASSRMVGQPQHF,TGTGCCAGCAGCAGAATGGTTGGTCAGCCCCAGCATTTT
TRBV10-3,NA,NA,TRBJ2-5,CAISSADTPQETQYF,TGTGCCATCAGTTCGGCGGATACCCCCCAAGAGACCCAGTACTTC
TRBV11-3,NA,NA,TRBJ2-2,CASRARDTGELFF,TGTGCCAGCAGAGCGCGAGACACCGGGGAGCTGTTTTTT
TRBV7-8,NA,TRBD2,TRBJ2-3,CASSLEGLAEITDTQYF,TGTGCCAGCAGCTTAGAGGGACTAGCGGAGATCACAGATACGCAGTATTTT
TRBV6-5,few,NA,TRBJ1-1,CASSWNRDATEAFF,TGTGCCAGCAGTTGGAACAGGGACGCCACTGAAGCTTTCTTT
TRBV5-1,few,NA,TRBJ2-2,CASSPDPNTGELFF,TGCGCCAGCAGCCCGGACCCTAACACCGGGGAGCTGTTTTTT
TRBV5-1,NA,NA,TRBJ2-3,CASSPPDDTQYF,TGCGCCAGCAGCCCCCCGGACGATACGCAGTATTTT
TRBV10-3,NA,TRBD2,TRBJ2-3,CAIRTSGGRSDTQYF,TGTGCCATCAGAACTAGCGGGGGGCGATCGGATACGCAGTATTTT
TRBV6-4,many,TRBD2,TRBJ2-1,CASSDWTSGGPDTHNEQFF,TGTGCCAGCAGTGACTGGACTAGCGGGGGGCCCGACACCCACAATGAGCAGTTCTTC
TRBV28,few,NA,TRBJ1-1,CASRVQGMNTEAFF,TGTGCCAGCAGGGTTCAGGGCATGAACACTGAAGCTTTCTTT
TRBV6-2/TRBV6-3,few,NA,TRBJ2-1,CASRLWNEQFF,TGTGCCAGCAGATTGTGGAATGAGCAGTTCTTC
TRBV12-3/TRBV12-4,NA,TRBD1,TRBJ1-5,CASSSPRDRVSYSNQPQHF,TGTGCCAGCAGTTCCCCCCGGGACAGGGTATCGTATAGCAATCAGCCCCAGCATTTT
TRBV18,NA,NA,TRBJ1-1,CASSTDKNTEAFF,TGTGCCAGCTCAACCGACAAGAACACTGAAGCTTTCTTT
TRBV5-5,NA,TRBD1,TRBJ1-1,CASSFGQGTEAFF,TGTGCCAGCAGCTTCGGACAGGGCACTGAAGCTTTCTTT
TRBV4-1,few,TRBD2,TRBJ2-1,CASSRGASGNYNEQFF,TGCGCCAGCAGCCGTGGAGCTAGCGGGAATTACAATGAGCAGTTCTTC
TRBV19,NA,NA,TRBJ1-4,CATTTTDGVPEKLFF,TGTGCCACCACTACGACGGACGGGGTGCCTGAAAAACTGTTTTTT
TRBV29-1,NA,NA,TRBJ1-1,CSVVKGERTMGTEAFF,TGCAGCGTTGTTAAAGGGGAACGGACAATGGGAACTGAAGCTTTCTTT
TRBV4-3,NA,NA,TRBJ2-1,CASSPSEGLSNEQFF,TGCGCCAGCAGTCCGAGCGAGGGGTTAAGCAATGAGCAGTTCTTC
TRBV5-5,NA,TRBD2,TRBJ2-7,CASSLGGTSGYEQYF,TGTGCCAGCAGCTTGGGGGGGACTAGCGGCTACGAGCAGTACTTC
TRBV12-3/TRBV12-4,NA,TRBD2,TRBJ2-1,CASSSGGDPYNEQFF,TGTGCCAGCAGTAGTGGGGGGGACCCCTACAATGAGCAGTTCTTC
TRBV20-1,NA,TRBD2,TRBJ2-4,CSATRTSGNIQYF,TGCAGTGCTACAAGGACTAGCGGGAACATTCAGTACTTC
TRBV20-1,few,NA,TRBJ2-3,CSASNPRGATDTQYF,TGCAGTGCTTCGAACCCGCGAGGGGCCACAGATACGCAGTATTTT
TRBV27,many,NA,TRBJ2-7,CASSLNPAGIVYEQYF,TGTGCCAGCAGTTTAAACCCCGCGGGGATCGTCTACGAGCAGTACTTC
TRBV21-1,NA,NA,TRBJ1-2,CASSKAPTGRGYGYTF,TGTGCCAGCAGCAAAGCTCCGACAGGGCGGGGGTATGGCTACACCTTC
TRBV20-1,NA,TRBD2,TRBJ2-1,CSAVSGNSYNEQFF,TGCAGTGCTGTTAGCGGGAACTCCTACAATGAGCAGTTCTTC
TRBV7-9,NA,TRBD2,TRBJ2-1,CASSLGVRTSSNEQFF,TGTGCCAGCAGCTTAGGGGTCAGGACTAGCTCCAATGAGCAGTTCTTC
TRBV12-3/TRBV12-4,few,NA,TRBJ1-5,CASRLSSQSNQPQHF,TGTGCCAGCAGGCTTAGTTCCCAGAGCAATCAGCCCCAGCATTTT
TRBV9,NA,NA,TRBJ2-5,CASSVGTHRRGETQYF,TGTGCCAGCAGCGTAGGCACCCACCGAAGGGGAGAGACCCAGTACTTC
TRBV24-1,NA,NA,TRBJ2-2,CATSEAGELFF,TGTGCCACCAGTGAGGCCGGGGAGCTGTTTTTT
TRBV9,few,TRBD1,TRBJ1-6,CASSPRTGGYNSPLHF,TGTGCCAGCAGCCCTCGGACAGGGGGGTATAATTCACCCCTCCACTTT
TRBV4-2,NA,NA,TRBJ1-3,CASSQWKGSSGNTIYF,TGTGCCAGCAGCCAATGGAAGGGGAGCTCTGGAAACACCATATATTTT
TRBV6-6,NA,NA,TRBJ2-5,CASSPTRALQETQYF,TGTGCCAGCAGTCCCACCCGGGCCCTCCAAGAGACCCAGTACTTC
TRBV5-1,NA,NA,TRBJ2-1,CASSLGDSPGVQFF,TGCGCCAGCAGCCTAGGGGACTCGCCAGGGGTGCAGTTCTTC
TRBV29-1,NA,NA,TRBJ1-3,CSVEKDSGNTIYF,TGCAGCGTTGAGAAGGACTCTGGAAACACCATATATTTT
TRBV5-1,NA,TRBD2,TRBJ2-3,CASSTGLAGGRSTDTQYF,TGCGCCAGCAGCACAGGACTAGCGGGAGGGCGAAGCACAGATACGCAGTATTTT
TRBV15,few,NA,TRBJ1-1,CATSRAENTEAFF,TGTGCCACCAGCAGAGCGGAGAACACTGAAGCTTTCTTT
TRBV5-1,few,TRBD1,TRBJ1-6,CASSRDRGSGSPLHF,TGCGCCAGCAGCCGGGACAGGGGAAGCGGTTCACCCCTCCACTTT
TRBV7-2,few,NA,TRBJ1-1,CASSRSEGTEAFF,TGTGCCAGCAGCCGATCCGAGGGAACTGAAGCTTTCTTT
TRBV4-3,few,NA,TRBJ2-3,CASSLSWRTNRVGPDTQYF,TGCGCCAGCAGCCTCTCGTGGCGGACTAATCGCGTTGGGCCAGATACGCAGTATTTT
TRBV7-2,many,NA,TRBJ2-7,CATAGTAYYEQYF,TGTGCCACCGCGGGGACAGCCTACTACGAGCAGTACTTC
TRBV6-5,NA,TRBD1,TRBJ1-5,CASSRGDRGSNQPQHF,TGTGCCAGCAGCAGAGGGGACAGGGGAAGCAATCAGCCCCAGCATTTT